This entry lists 18 T cell receptor beta chains sequenced from one sample in a study of T and B cells in COVID-19 patients. Blood genomic DNA input for TRB amplification was about 250-500 ng. BIOMED2 TRB-A/B primer pools were used in multiplex TRB PCR. TCRdb passed the multiplex PCR reads through MiXCR, listing each CDR3 protein once. The table has approximately 11,000 distinct CDR3 sequences, 33% seen once. Sequencing was done on a sample of blood. These receptors originate from a human donor with active COVID-19.

The chain links TRBV5-4 to TRBJ1-2; TRBD1 matches at 7 bases. The CDR3 has 13 amino acids. Germline V gene lookup returns CDR1 SGHNT and CDR2 YYREEE (reference sequence). Trimming cost V 4 bases and J 5 bases; bases outside gene matches: 5. CDR3 amino acids: CASSVDRVYGYTF. CDR3 nucleotides: TGTGCCAGCAGCGTAGACAGGGTATATGGCTACACCTTC.

The chain links TRBV7-9 to TRBJ1-6; D remains unclear. V dropped 7 bases and J dropped 4 bases, with 14 bases sitting between them. This CDR3 has 15 amino acids. Germline V gene data show CDR1 as SEHNR and CDR2 as FQNEAQ (reference sequence). CDR3 residues: CASNYYQEYNSPLHF. Written as DNA, the CDR3 is TGTGCCAGCAATTACTACCAGGAGTATAATTCACCCCTCCACTTT.

V is TRBV19 and J is TRBJ2-5, with 11 bases matching TRBD2. The length of the CDR3 is 14 residues. V gave up 3 bases and J gave up 6 bases; unmatched junction bases: 3. Germline CDR1 and CDR2: LNHDA and SQIVND (reference sequence). CDR3 residues: CASSISGGAKTQYF. The CDR3 DNA reads as TGTGCCAGTAGTATTAGCGGGGGGGCAAAGACCCAGTACTTC. The whole variable domain, filled in from reference TRBV19 and TRBJ2-5, reads DGGITQSPKYLFRKEGQNVTLSCEQNLNHDAMYWYRQDPGQGLRLIYYSQIVNDFQKGDIAEGYSVSREKKESFPLTVTSAQKNPTAFYLCASSISGGAKTQYFGPGTRLLVL.

The chain uses TRBV10-2 and TRBJ2-1; weak D call: TRBD2 (6 bases). This CDR3 comprises 13 residues. Between the trimmed V and J ends, which lost 5 bases and 6 bases, there was a span of 11 bases. Germline V gene lookup returns CDR1 WSHSY and CDR2 SAAADI. The CDR3 reads CASSSRGINEQFF. Here the CDR3 DNA reads TGCGCCAGCAGTTCTCGGGGGATCAATGAGCAGTTCTTC.

This clonotype occurred a few times. This chain uses TRBV6-2 or TRBV6-3 with TRBJ2-7; 7 bases are shared with TRBD1. V gave up 6 bases and J gave up 6 bases; unmatched junction bases: 2. Germline CDR1 MNHEY, CDR2 SVGEGT. This CDR3 has 11 residues. CDR3 bases: TGTGCCAGCAGAGACAGGGTCGAGCAGTACTTC. Protein sequence: CASRDRVEQYF.

The chain joins TRBV5-1 to TRBJ2-1; TRBD2 aligns across 14 bases. V lost 1 base, J lost 2 bases, and 8 bases stayed unmatched. The germline CDR1 and CDR2 sequences are SGHRS and YFSETQ. The CDR3 extends over 19 amino acids. The CDR3 DNA is TGCGCCAGCAGCTTGTTGGGGACTAGCGGGGGACCTGCCTACAATGAGCAGTTCTTC. Translation gives CASSLLGTSGGPAYNEQFF.

In this sample, this clonotype turned up once. The V gene is TRBV5-6, the J gene TRBJ2-3; TRBD1 agrees at 9 bases. CDR3 length: 16 residues. Germline CDR1 SGHDT, CDR2 YYEEEE. Germline trimming cut 5 bases from V and 5 bases from J; bases unmatched to any gene: 12. The CDR3 DNA follows: TGTGCCAGCAGTATCGGGACAGGGAATATTATAGATACGCAGTATTTT. Protein product: CASSIGTGNIIDTQYF.

This clonotype was detected a few times. The rearrangement joins TRBV27 to TRBJ2-1; 14 bases are shared with TRBD2. The CDR3 runs 19 residues. CDR1 and CDR2 (germline): MNHEY, SMNVEV (reference sequence). The trim removed 4 bases at V and 4 bases at J, leaving 12 bases unmatched. CDR3 DNA sequence: TGTGCCAGCAGTTCCAGGACTAGCGGGGGGAATTATCTTTACAATGAGCAGTTCTTC. It codes for CASSSRTSGGNYLYNEQFF.

This clonotype appeared a few times. This sequence joins TRBV12-3 or TRBV12-4 and TRBJ1-6, with 9 bases lining up with TRBD1. The ends lost 5 bases at V and 11 bases at J; junction bases unmatched: 7. CDR3 size: 14 residues. The CDR3 nucleotides read TGTGCCAGCAGTGGGACAGGGCGGCAAGCACCCCTCCACTTT. As protein: CASSGTGRQAPLHF.

This clonotype ranks as medium-sized. The rearrangement uses TRBV12-3 or TRBV12-4 and TRBJ2-1, with a possible D match to TRBD1 (5 bases). This CDR3 region has 14 residues. Trimming removed 7 bases from V and 8 bases from J, with 18 bases in between. CDR3 DNA sequence: TGTGCCAGCACCCAAGGACATCAAAGCGATGAGCAGTTCTTC. This translates into CASTQGHQSDEQFF.

This clonotype was counted a single time. The rearrangement links TRBV5-6 to TRBJ1-1; possibly TRBD1 for D (5 bases). The ends were cut back, 0 bases at V and 1 base at J, with 10 bases in the middle. CDR3 length: 15 amino acids. Germline CDR1 is SGHDT and CDR2 is YYEEEE. CDR3 coding DNA: TGTGCCAGCAGCTTGGGGGCGGGGCGGAACACTGAAGCTTTCTTT. Protein sequence: CASSLGAGRNTEAFF.

This clonotype is judged medium-sized. The chain recombines TRBV6-5 with TRBJ2-5; no firm D call. This CDR3 is 14 amino acids long. V gave up 4 bases and J gave up 4 bases, with 13 bases separating them. Germline values: CDR1 MNHEY, CDR2 SVGAGI. Here the CDR3 DNA reads TGTGCCAGCAGTTCTCGGGCCTTGGGAGAGACCCAGTACTTC. It encodes CASSSRALGETQYF.

This clonotype is categorized as medium-sized. V and J are TRBV29-1 and TRBJ2-3; TRBD2 might be the D (6 bases). The CDR3 has 16 amino acids. Germline V gives CDR1 SQVTM, CDR2 ANQGSEA. V was cut by 7 bases and J by 1 base, with 21 bases left in between. CDR3 nucleotides: TGCAGCGCCAGTGGAGGGCCAGACCTACGCACAGATACGCAGTATTTT. Protein product: CSASGGPDLRTDTQYF.

This clonotype has just a few counts. The junction differs from germline at one of its ends, possibly a read error. The chain combines TRBV5-6 with TRBJ2-2, with D hard to call. This CDR3 comprises 14 residues. CDR1 and CDR2 from the germline V gene are SGHDT and YYEEEE. For the CDR3, the DNA is TGCGCCAGCAGCTACCCGATGGGGACCGGGGAGCTGTTTTTT. It codes for CASSYPMGTGELFF.

The CDR3 loop is CAWGESHGYTF. In DNA form, the CDR3 reads TGTGCCTGGGGGGAGTCGCATGGCTACACCTTC. The chain joins TRBV30 to TRBJ1-2; D is unclear. There are 11 residues in the CDR3. Trimming cost V 5 bases and J 6 bases, with 10 bases left between them. Germline V gives CDR1 GTSNPN, CDR2 SVGIG (reference sequence).

Only a few counts were recorded for this clonotype. This chain joins TRBV5-6 and TRBJ1-1, with D possibly matching TRBD1 (5 bases). V gave up 3 bases and J gave up 7 bases, with 7 bases separating them. The CDR3 totals 11 residues. In germline, CDR1 is SGHDT, CDR2 YYEEEE. The CDR3 here is CASSWGSEAFF. CDR3 bases: TGTGCCAGCAGCTGGGGCAGTGAAGCTTTCTTT.

This clonotype was recorded a few times. The genes are TRBV11-2 and TRBJ2-1, with TRBD2 identical over 15 bases. CDR1 is SGHAT, CDR2 FQNNGV, per germline. The CDR3 extends over 17 amino acids. After removal of 0 bases from V and 8 bases from J, the junction contained 5 bases not matched to a gene. CDR3 in DNA: TGTGCCAGCAGCTTAGAAAGGACTAGCGGGGGGGCCCATGAGCAGTTCTTC. Encoded protein: CASSLERTSGGAHEQFF.

The table lists this clonotype with a few counts. The rearrangement links TRBV5-6 to TRBJ1-6; 9 nucleotides match TRBD1. The CDR3 length is 16 residues. Germline V gene data show CDR1 as SGHDT and CDR2 as YYEEEE. J lost 10 bases, V lost 0 bases, and 8 bases had no gene match. The CDR3 nucleotides are TGTGCCAGCAGCTTGGTTTTTGGGACAGGGAGCTCACCCCTCCACTTT. Translated, it gives CASSLVFGTGSSPLHF. The whole variable domain, remainder taken from reference TRBV5-6 and TRBJ1-6, is DAGVTQSPTHLIKTRGQQVTLRCSPKSGHDTVSWYQQALGQGPQFIFQYYEEEERQRGNFPDRFSGHQFPNYSSELNVNALLLGDSALYLCASSLVFGTGSSPLHFGNGTRLTVT.